This T cell receptor (beta chain) derives from a study of T cells in Graves' hyperthyroidism and ophthalmopathy. Study-level information: Before treatment of any kind, peripheral blood was taken at initial diagnosis.

In this sample, this clonotype turned up many times. Antigen specificity is unknown. TCR beta CDR3 regions were amplified from RNA. The HTBI primer set served for first-round RT-PCR of the TCR CDR3. One entry per CDR3 protein, called by TCRdb with MiXCR from the multiplex PCR reads. Among approximately 270,000 distinct CDR3 sequences listed, just over 14% were seen once. This CDR3 is built from 16 residues. The germline CDR1 and CDR2 sequences are SGHAT and FQDESV (reference sequence). Trimming removed 5 bases from V and 0 bases from J, with 11 bases in between. Findings and limits, study-wide: Most thyroid-expanded clonotypes above 0.001 were also found in blood.

The sample consisted of blood. The chain couples TRBV11-1 to TRBJ2-6; unclear D gene. The clonotype originates from a woman in her forties with Graves' hyperthyroidism that later progressed to Graves' ophthalmopathy. CDR3 DNA sequence: TGTGCCAGCAGCCGATGGGGATTCTCTGGGGCCAACGTCCTGACTTTC. The encoded protein is CASSRWGFSGANVLTF.